Sequencing of this T cell receptor (beta chain) was carried out in a study of CD8+CD57+ T cells in acquired aplastic anemia. The germline V and J ends were trimmed by 0 bases and 2 bases, with 12 bases remaining between them. This CDR3 spans 16 amino acids. Germline V CDR1 and CDR2: LGHNA, YSLEER. This clonotype was observed many times. TCR beta VDJ and CDR3 profiles were obtained from a genomic DNA template. In TCRdb, the reads were re-called with MiXCR into one record per CDR3 protein. This repertoire shows over 150,000 distinct CDR3 sequences, 54% found once; its top ten account for about 17%. This sequence originates from a human donor in good health, serving as a control. Sequencing input: sorted CD4+, CD8+, or CD8+CD57+ T cells (not recorded which) from PBMCs. The chain carries TRBV4-3 and TRBJ2-3; D unresolved. CDR3 amino acids: CASSQDLGSDTDTQYF. The CDR3 DNA reads TGCGCCAGCAGCCAAGATCTGGGGTCGGACACAGATACGCAGTATTTT.